The source of this T cell receptor beta chain is a study of T cell changes during pregnancy in multiple sclerosis. Profiling relied on immunoSEQ multiplex PCR, and the TCRdb table lists in-frame clones only, not all of them. Here the sample spans around 68,000 clones, 75% to 95% being singletons. Trimming took off 5 bases at V and 6 bases at J, with 13 bases between the two ends. Germline V CDR1 and CDR2: MNHEY, SMNVEV (reference sequence). This CDR3 spans 13 amino acids. The sequence was collected from a female donor in good health, enrolled as a control in a pregnancy study. The rearrangement joins TRBV27 to TRBJ1-2; D gene ambiguous. Specimen: peripheral blood, collected after pregnancy. This CDR3 is CASSPGLRDGYTF. In nucleotides, the CDR3 is TGTGCCAGCAGTCCCGGACTGCGGGATGGCTACACCTTC.